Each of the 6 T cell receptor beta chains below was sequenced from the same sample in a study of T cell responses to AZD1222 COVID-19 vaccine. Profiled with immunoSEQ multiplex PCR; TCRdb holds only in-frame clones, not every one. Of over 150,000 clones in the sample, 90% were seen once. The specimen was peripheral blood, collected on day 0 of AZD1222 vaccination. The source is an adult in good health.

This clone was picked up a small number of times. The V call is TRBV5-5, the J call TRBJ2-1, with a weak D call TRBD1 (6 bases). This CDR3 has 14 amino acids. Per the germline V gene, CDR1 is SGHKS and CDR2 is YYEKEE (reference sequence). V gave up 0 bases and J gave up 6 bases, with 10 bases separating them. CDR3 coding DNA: TGTGCCAGCAGCTTGGGGGCAGGGGTCAATGAGCAGTTCTTC. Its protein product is CASSLGAGVNEQFF.

In nucleotides, the CDR3 is TGTGCCAGCAGCTCACCACACCGGGGATCCGATGGCTACACCTTC. It is translated as CASSSPHRGSDGYTF. The chain uses TRBV13 and TRBJ1-2; D call uncertain. With 4 bases removed from V and 6 bases from J, the gap between germline ends came to 18 bases. Germline CDR1 PRHDT, CDR2 FYEKMQ (reference sequence). CDR3 length: 15 amino acids.

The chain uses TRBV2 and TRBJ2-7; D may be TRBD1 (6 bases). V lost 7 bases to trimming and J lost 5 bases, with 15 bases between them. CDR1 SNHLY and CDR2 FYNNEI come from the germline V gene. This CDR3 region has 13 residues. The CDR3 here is CASIGTRAHEQYF. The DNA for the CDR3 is TGTGCCAGCATAGGGACAAGGGCTCACGAGCAGTACTTC.

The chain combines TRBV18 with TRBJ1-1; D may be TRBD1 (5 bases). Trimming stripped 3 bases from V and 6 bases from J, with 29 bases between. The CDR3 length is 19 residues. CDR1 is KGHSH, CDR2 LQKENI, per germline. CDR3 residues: CASSPDTVQGRVINAEAFF. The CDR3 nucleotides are TGTGCCAGCTCACCCGATACCGTCCAGGGCAGGGTAATAAACGCTGAAGCTTTCTTT.

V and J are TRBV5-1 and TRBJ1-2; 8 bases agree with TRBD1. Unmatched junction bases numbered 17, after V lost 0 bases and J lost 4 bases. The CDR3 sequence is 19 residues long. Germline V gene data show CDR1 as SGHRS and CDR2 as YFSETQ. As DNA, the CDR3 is TGCGCCAGCAGCTTGGGGGACAGGAGGGGGACTCCCGAAACCTATGGCTACACCTTC. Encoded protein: CASSLGDRRGTPETYGYTF.

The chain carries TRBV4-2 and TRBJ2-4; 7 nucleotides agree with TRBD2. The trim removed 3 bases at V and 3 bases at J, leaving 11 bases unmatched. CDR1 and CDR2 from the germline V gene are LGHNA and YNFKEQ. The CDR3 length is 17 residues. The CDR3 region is CASSQGLSGSYKNIQYF. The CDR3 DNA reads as TGTGCCAGCAGCCAGGGGCTTAGCGGGTCTTACAAAAACATTCAGTACTTC.